This TCR beta chain was documented in a study of shared clonotypes between healthy human individuals. An assay was performed, and its level was deep. The method was immunoSEQ multiplex PCR; TCRdb's version includes in-frame clones alone and lacks a portion of them. This sample has some 1.5 million clones, with around 97% found just once. The germline V gene encodes CDR1 MGHRA and CDR2 YSYEKL. J was trimmed by 3 bases and V by 3 bases; bases with no gene match: 5. The CDR3 is made up of 15 amino acids. The sample comprised naive CD4+ T cells sorted from blood. Subset: CD45RA+ positively selected. The origin of this receptor is a man aged 25-45 years in good health. J is TRBJ2-1 and V is TRBV4-1; 7 bases line up with TRBD1. The CDR3: CASSHSQGSYNEQFF. The DNA for the CDR3 is TGCGCCAGCAGCCACTCACAGGGGAGCTACAATGAGCAGTTCTTC.